Listed here is a single T cell receptor (beta chain). At least ten counts were recorded for this clonotype. The specificity of this receptor is unknown. Nothing much larger sits one base from this clone, and base qualities are not available. Unsorted PBMC libraries were generated from 2 million PBMCs stored in RNAlater at -80 °C until RNA extraction. Multiple sclerosis patients were enrolled in a US clinical protocol evaluating disease progression by magnetic resonance imaging. Peripheral blood was subjected to Ficoll-Hypaque density gradient centrifugation to isolate PBMCs, which were then cryopreserved in liquid nitrogen. The sample belongs to a study of neurological immune-mediated disorders (dated by TCRdb to between 2018 and 2021). Describing the broader study: Among the 35 or so multiple sclerosis patients, approximately 30 had relapsing-remitting MS and 3 had secondary progressive MS. The study compared peripheral blood TCR-beta repertoires of HTLV-I-associated myelopathy (HAM/TSP) patients, multiple sclerosis patients and healthy controls using UMI-based sequencing. The approximately 99 TCR-beta libraries included longitudinal samples, technical triplicates and paired sorted CD4+ and CD8+ T-cell subsets alongside PBMC samples. The cohort was made up of 60 to 75 subjects, consisting of around 14 HAM/TSP patients, about 34 multiple sclerosis patients and 20 healthy controls. Findings and caveats that apply to the study as a whole: TCR clonal expansion was highest in HAM/TSP patients and lowest in MS patients, with MS patients falling below even healthy controls. The MS cluster was not associated with any clinical or MRI features, and the authors stated that larger cohorts are needed. No identical CDR3 amino acid sequences were shared among expanded clones across subjects, suggesting private TCR-beta repertoires in all groups. In a phylogenetic analysis, the repertoires of 18 out of 34 MS patients fell into a single cluster of related CDR3 sequences, pointing to a possible signature at the repertoire level.

cDNA synthesis used template-switch 5'RACE with a primer carrying a 10-nucleotide random unique molecular identifier tagging each TCR transcript. Every sequencing run yielded over 200 million TCR-beta sequences covering 15-18 subjects. The RNeasy kit was used to extract total RNA. The KAPA Real-time Library Amplification kit was used to amplify TCR-beta VDJ regions with primers for the TCR constant region and the 5'RACE anchor. Sample indexes and Illumina adaptors were added in a first PCR, after which library yield was increased in a second PCR. The roughly 650 bp TCR product was size-selected on a 2% E-gel SizeSelection system after Ampure bead purification. Before pooling, libraries had their quality checked on a Bioanalyzer, their concentration measured with Qubit, and their quantity determined with the Kapa Library Quantification kit. An Illumina HiSeq 2500 was used to sequence the libraries paired-end at 2 x 150 bp. To increase sequence diversity, roughly 24-30% phiX was spiked into each library pool. Regarding the original processing steps: The UMI-based MiGEC pipeline processed quality-filtered reads and removed over 80% of raw TCR sequences during error correction. VDJ genes were aligned to IMGT germline references, and clonotypes were defined by unique CDR3 amino acid sequence plus V-J genes. Clonal expansion, Shannon diversity and CDR3 relatedness (CalcPairwiseDistances, ClusterSamples) were evaluated with VDJtools, and phylogenetic trees were built with CLCbio workbench. Clones with at least 8 unique UMIs were defined as expanded, with this threshold being based on coefficient-of-variation modelling across technical triplicates. TCRdb passed the public sequencing reads through fastp at Q25 and MiXCR, retaining productive beta sequences. Duplicate CDR3 protein sequences are folded into a single record with the most common DNA and genes. The V and J calls and clone size come from TCRdb's table, not from the authors' own analysis. Across this sample there are about 46,000 distinct CDR3 sequences, with under 2% seen only once. More than 2% of the sample goes to the ten largest clones.

The sequence came from a middle-aged woman with multiple sclerosis. Sequenced input: PBMCs.

The DNA sequence is given as TGCGCCAGCAGCCCTACTCCGACGGGGAATTCACCCCTCCACTTT. This yields the protein CASSPTPTGNSPLHF. The chain is made from TRBV5-1 and TRBJ1-6; the D gene is not confidently resolved. The junction carries 15 bases between V and J, which are trimmed by 4 bases and 7 bases respectively. Including cysteine and phenylalanine, the CDR3 has 15 amino acids. Just CDR3 DNA is preserved here, 45 bases in frame from base 1. According to the germline V gene, CDR1 reads SGHRS and CDR2 reads YFSETQ.